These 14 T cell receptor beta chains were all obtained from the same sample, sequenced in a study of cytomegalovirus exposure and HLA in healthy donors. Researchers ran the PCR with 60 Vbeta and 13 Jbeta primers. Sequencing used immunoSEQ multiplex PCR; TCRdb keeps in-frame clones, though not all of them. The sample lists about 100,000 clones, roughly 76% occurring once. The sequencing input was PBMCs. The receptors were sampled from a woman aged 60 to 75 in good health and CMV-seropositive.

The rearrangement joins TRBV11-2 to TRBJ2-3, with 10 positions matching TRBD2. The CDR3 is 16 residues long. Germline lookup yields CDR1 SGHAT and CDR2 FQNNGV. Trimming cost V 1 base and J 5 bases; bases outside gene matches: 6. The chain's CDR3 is CASSLASGSGGDTQYF. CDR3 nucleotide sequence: TGTGCCAGCAGCTTAGCTAGCGGGAGCGGAGGAGATACGCAGTATTTT.

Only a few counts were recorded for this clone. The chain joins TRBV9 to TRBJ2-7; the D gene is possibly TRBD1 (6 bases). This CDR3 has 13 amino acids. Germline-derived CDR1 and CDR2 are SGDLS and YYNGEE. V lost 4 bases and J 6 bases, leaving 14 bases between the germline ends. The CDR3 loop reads CASSFTGTSEQYF. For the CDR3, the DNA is TGTGCCAGCAGCTTTACAGGGACCTCCGAGCAGTACTTC.

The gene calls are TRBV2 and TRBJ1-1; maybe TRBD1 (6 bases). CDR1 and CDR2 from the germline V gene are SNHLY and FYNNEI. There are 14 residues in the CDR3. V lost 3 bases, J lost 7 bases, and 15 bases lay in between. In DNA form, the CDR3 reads TGTGCCAGCAGTGATACGGGACACCCGAGTGAAGCTTTCTTT. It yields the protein CASSDTGHPSEAFF.

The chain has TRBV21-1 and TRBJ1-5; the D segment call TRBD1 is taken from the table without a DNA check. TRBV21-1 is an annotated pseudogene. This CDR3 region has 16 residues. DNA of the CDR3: TGTGCCAGCAGCAGAGGGACAAGACAATTCAATCAGCCCCAGCATTTT. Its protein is CASSRGTRQFNQPQHF.

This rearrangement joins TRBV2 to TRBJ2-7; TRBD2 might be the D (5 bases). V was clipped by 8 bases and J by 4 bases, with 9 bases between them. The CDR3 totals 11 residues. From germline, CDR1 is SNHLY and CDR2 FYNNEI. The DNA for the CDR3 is TGTGCCAGCTCAGAGGGATACGAGCAGTACTTC. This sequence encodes CASSEGYEQYF.

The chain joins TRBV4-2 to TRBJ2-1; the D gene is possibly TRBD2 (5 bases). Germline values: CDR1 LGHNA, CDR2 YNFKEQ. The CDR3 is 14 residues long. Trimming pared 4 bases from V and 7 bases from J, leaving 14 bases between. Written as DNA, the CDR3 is TGTGCCAGCAGCCGCCCGGGGTATAGGAATGAGCAGTTCTTC. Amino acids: CASSRPGYRNEQFF.

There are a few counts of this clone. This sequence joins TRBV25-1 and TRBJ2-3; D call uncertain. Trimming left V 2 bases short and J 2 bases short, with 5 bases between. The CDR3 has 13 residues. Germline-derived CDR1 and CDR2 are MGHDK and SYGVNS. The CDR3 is CASSEQITDTQYF. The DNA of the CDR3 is TGTGCCAGCAGTGAACAGATCACAGATACGCAGTATTTT. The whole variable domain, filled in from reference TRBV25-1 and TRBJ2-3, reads EADIYQTPRYLVIGTGKKITLECSQTMGHDKMYWYQQDPGMELHLIHYSYGVNSTEKGDLSSESTVSRIRTEHFPLTLESARPSHTSQYLCASSEQITDTQYFGPGTRLTVL.

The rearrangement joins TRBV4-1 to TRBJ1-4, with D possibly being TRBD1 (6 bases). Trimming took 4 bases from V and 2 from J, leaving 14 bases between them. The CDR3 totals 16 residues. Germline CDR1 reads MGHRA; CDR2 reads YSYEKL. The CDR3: CASSLRGRSTNEKLFF. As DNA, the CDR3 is TGCGCCAGCAGCCTGAGGGGGAGATCGACTAATGAAAAACTGTTTTTT.

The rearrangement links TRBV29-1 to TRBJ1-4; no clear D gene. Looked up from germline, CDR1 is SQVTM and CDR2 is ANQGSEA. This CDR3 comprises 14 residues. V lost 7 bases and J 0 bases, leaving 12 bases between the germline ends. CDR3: CSASGGATNEKLFF. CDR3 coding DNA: TGCAGCGCCAGCGGCGGGGCAACTAATGAAAAACTGTTTTTT.

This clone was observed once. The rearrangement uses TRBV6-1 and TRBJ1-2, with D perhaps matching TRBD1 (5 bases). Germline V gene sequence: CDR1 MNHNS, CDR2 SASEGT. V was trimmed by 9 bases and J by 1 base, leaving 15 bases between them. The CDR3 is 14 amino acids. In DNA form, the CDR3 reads TGTGCCAGTGCCAGGGAGGTGGTTAACTATGGCTACACCTTC. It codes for CASAREVVNYGYTF.

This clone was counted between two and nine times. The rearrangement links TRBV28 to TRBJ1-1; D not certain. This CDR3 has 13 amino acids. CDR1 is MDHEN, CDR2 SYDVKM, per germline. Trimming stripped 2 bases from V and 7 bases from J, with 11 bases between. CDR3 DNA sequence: TGTGCCAGCAGTTTACTTTCGGCGGGTGAAGCTTTCTTT. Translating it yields CASSLLSAGEAFF.

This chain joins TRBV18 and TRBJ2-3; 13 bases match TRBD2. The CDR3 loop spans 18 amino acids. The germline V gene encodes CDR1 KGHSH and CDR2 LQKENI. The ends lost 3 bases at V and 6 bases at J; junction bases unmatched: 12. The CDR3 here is CASSPRATSGRFRDTQYF. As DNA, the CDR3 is TGTGCCAGCTCACCTCGTGCGACTAGCGGGAGGTTCAGGGATACGCAGTATTTT.

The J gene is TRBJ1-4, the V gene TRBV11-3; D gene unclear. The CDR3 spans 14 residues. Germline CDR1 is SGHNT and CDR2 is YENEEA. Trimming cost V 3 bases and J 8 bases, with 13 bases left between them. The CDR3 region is CASSFRGGGEKLFF. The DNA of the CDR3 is TGTGCCAGCAGCTTTCGGGGAGGTGGGGAAAAACTGTTTTTT. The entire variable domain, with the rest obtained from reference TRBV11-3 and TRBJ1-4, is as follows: EAGVVQSPRYKIIEKKQPVAFWCNPISGHNTLYWYLQNLGQGPELLIRYENEEAVDDSQLPKDRFSAERLKGVDSTLKIQPAELGDSAVYLCASSFRGGGEKLFFGSGTQLSVL.

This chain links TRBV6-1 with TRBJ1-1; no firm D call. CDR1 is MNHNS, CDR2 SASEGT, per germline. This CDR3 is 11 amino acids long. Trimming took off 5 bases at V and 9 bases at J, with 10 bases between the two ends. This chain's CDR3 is CASSYEHQAFF. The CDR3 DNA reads TGTGCCAGCAGTTATGAGCATCAAGCTTTCTTT.